The 10 T cell receptor beta chains listed next were all sequenced from one sample in a study of T cells expressing NK-cell markers (dated by TCRdb to between 2020 and 2021). The protocol used for the library was 5' RACE. Instrument used: Illumina HiSeq 2000. TCRdb reanalyzed the reads, keeping one entry per CDR3 protein sequence and omitting DNA. This sample's clone table shows around 380,000 distinct CDR3 sequences. The top ten clones comprise over 8.5% of the sample. The material sequenced was blood T cells: a sorted CD56 or NKG2C T cell subset, CD4+ or CD8+ T cells, or bulk PBMC T cells (not recorded which). These receptors were collected from a woman in her fifties or sixties in good health. Donor details come from another sample of the same person, matched by shared clones.

V usage is TRBV12-3 or TRBV12-4 and J usage is TRBJ1-1; no DNA is available, so the TRBD1 call from TCRdb remains unchecked. The CDR3 sequence is 15 residues long. The CDR3 reads CASSTYRTGNTEAFF.

V usage is TRBV4-1 and J usage is TRBJ2-3; TCRdb picks TRBD2, but there is no DNA to check that call. The germline V gene encodes CDR1 MGHRA and CDR2 YSYEKL. This CDR3 contains 15 residues. The CDR3 reads CASSYEREVTDTQYF.

CDR3 sequence reads: CATRDRGSSGANVLTF. The rearrangement links TRBV10-3 to TRBJ2-6; the D gene TCRdb calls, TRBD1, cannot be checked with no DNA. Germline CDR1 is ENHRY and CDR2 is SYGVKD. The CDR3 runs 16 residues.

The chain is built from TRBV3-1 and TRBJ2-5; TCRdb proposes TRBD1, but this gene call is untestable without DNA. There are 16 residues in the CDR3. Looked up from germline, CDR1 is LGHDT and CDR2 is YNNKEL (reference sequence). CDR3 residues: CASSSTGTGLQETQYF.

The rearrangement links TRBV5-6 to TRBJ2-3; TCRdb reports TRBD1, a call that lacks DNA to check it against. CDR3 length: 15 amino acids. Germline CDR1 is SGHDT and CDR2 is YYEEEE. CDR3 in amino acids: CASTPGTGLWDTQYF.

This chain joins TRBV25-1 and TRBJ2-5; no DNA is available, so the TRBD2 call from TCRdb remains unchecked. Germline V CDR1 and CDR2: MGHDK, SYGVNS. CDR3 length: 16 amino acids. The chain's CDR3 is CASSEFKREGLETQYF.

This chain links TRBV5-1 with TRBJ2-1. The germline V gene has CDR1 SGHRS and CDR2 YFSETQ. This CDR3 contains 13 residues. The CDR3 loop reads CASSLSGVTEQFF.

V and J are TRBV20-1 and TRBJ2-3. Germline loops: CDR1 DFQATT, CDR2 SNEGSKA (reference sequence). CDR3 size: 15 residues. The CDR3: CSAKRNGGSTDTQYF.

The gene calls are TRBV20-1 and TRBJ2-5; TCRdb calls TRBD2, which cannot be checked without DNA. The CDR3 length is 13 residues. Germline assignment: CDR1 DFQATT and CDR2 SNEGSKA (reference sequence). Here the CDR3 reads CSASNSGTETQYF.

This rearrangement joins TRBV28 to TRBJ2-2; TCRdb's assignment of TRBD1 cannot be checked, as there is no DNA. Germline V CDR1 and CDR2: MDHEN, SYDVKM. The CDR3 sequence is 16 residues long. CDR3 amino acids: CASRSRDSPNTGELFF.